This entry describes one TCR beta chain. Its antigen is undetermined. This entry is derived from a study of vaccination and CD4 T cells after COVID-19. Study context: Convalescent individuals numbered four females and six males, two being Hispanic. Stimulation of the cells used overlapping spike peptide pools from SARS-CoV-2 and from the common cold coronaviruses HCoV-NL63, HCoV-OC43 and HCoV-229E.

Overall study findings and caveats: A comparatively limited set of convalescent patients was examined, with no early post-infection timepoints. Counts of SARS-CoV-2-reactive clonotypes had a median that went from approximately 21 to 38, a nonsignificant change.

Cultured CD4+ T cell DNA underwent sequencing with the Oncomine TCR Beta short-read assay. TCRdb fed the PCR reads into MiXCR, producing one record per CDR3 protein. The sample holds 9,900 or so distinct CDR3 sequences, around a third seen once. Treatment indicated: approximately nine-day PBMC culture with coronavirus spike peptide pools or control peptides (ViraFEST assay). V was trimmed by 2 bases and J by 8 bases, leaving 10 bases between them. Germline V gives CDR1 SGHTA, CDR2 FQGNSA. The CDR3 totals 13 residues. The specimen comprised CD4+ T cells from blood, cultured in vitro, sampled after SARS-CoV-2 vaccination. This receptor was identified in a human donor who had recovered from COVID-19. The rearrangement joins TRBV7-2 to TRBJ1-3; D remains unclear. This CDR3 is CASSLLGVYTIYF. CDR3 nucleotides: TGTGCCAGCAGCTTACTTGGAGTTTACACCATATATTTT.